The sequence of this TCR beta chain was determined in a study of blood T cell repertoires in COVID-19. Turning to the study itself: Some COVID-19 samples were acute and others convalescent; all came from the United States, Italy and Spain. In each case, the material was cDNA or gDNA derived from T cells, B-cell-depleted T cells, or PBMCs.

The repertoire was sequenced with immunoSEQ multiplex PCR; TCRdb's copy has only in-frame clones and lacks some. The data contain 200,000 to 250,000 clones, about four fifths of them singletons. The CDR3 loop spans 11 amino acids. V lost 4 bases and J lost 5, with 5 bases in between. Germline CDR1 is SQVTM and CDR2 is ANQGSEA. The sequenced material came from PBMCs or T cells enriched from blood (not recorded which). The V gene is TRBV29-1, the J gene TRBJ2-2; D is ambiguous. The sequence came from a woman aged 50 to 60 with acute COVID-19. The CDR3 bases are TGCAGCGTTGGGCCGACCGGGGAGCTGTTTTTT. This codes for CSVGPTGELFF.